This T cell receptor beta chain was sequenced in a study of blood T cells in healthy people across ages. Study-wide results and limits: Naive and antigen-experienced cells were not separated, limiting conclusive comparison. Naive CD4+ cell counts and diversity both ran higher in long-lived than in aged donors.

Through a sample-barcoded 5' primer and a J-beta primer mix, a second PCR was run for roughly 7 to 12 cycles. Each single sample gave us at least 2.5 million CDR3-containing paired-end reads. Each CDR3 protein gets one entry after TCRdb re-called the 5' RACE reads with MiXCR. The sample yields about 1.6 million distinct CDR3 sequences, around 35% seen once. The germline V gene encodes CDR1 SGHAT and CDR2 FQNNGV. The CDR3 loop spans 16 amino acids. Trimming shortened V by 6 bases and J by 4 bases, and 21 bases separated the two germline ends. This clonotype appeared a single time. Its antigen is unidentified. The study drew donors from healthy Caucasian individuals in Russia aged roughly 6 to 100.

Sequencing used blood. The sequence was obtained from a woman younger than 45 in good health. The V gene is TRBV11-2, the J gene TRBJ2-5; D may be TRBD1 or TRBD2 (7 bases each). The CDR3 sequence: CASSMGRGRDAETQYF. For the CDR3, the DNA is TGTGCCAGCAGTATGGGGAGGGGGCGCGATGCAGAGACCCAGTACTTC.